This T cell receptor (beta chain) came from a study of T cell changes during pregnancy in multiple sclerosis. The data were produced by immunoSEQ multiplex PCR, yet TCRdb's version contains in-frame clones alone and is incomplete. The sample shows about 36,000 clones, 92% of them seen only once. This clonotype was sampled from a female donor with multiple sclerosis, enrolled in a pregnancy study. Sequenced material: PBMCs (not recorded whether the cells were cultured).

DNA for the CDR3: TGTGCCAGCAGTTCGTCCGAGGGAAGGCTACAAGAGACCCAGTACTTC. Translation gives CASSSSEGRLQETQYF. This chain links TRBV28 with TRBJ2-5; tentatively, D is TRBD2 (5 bases). The CDR3 runs to 16 residues. CDR1 is MDHEN, CDR2 SYDVKM, per germline. V lost 4 bases to trimming and J lost 2 bases, with 17 bases between them.